This T cell receptor beta chain derives from a study of T cells after yellow fever vaccination. With regard to this clonotype: Its cognate antigen is unknown.

The CDR3 sequence is 13 residues long. Germline values: CDR1 DFQATT, CDR2 SNEGSKA (reference sequence). J lost 7 bases, V lost 3 bases, and 6 bases had no gene match. TCRdb independently ran MiXCR on the 5' RACE reads; one entry per CDR3 protein. This table holds some 150,000 distinct CDR3 sequences, approximately 9.9% found once. Study-wide points: It was a weaker secondary response, yet one that peaked faster, at day 5 versus 15. Post-booster repertoires contained most primary-vaccination clones again (96% CD4, about 90% CD8).

The source of this sequence is a man between 18 and 35 years old who received the YFV17D yellow fever vaccine. Sequencing used CD8+ T cells sorted from PBMCs, obtained 15 days after the yellow fever booster vaccination. The chain links TRBV20-1 to TRBJ2-1, with TRBD2 matching over 7 bases. The CDR3 region has the DNA TGCAGTGCTAGGGGGACTAATGGGAATGAGCAGTTCTTC. It yields the protein CSARGTNGNEQFF.